This section outlines one T cell receptor (beta chain) sequence together with its context. These data come from a study of blood T cell repertoires in COVID-19. Study at large: Spain, Italy and the United States supplied samples that represented acute and convalescent COVID-19. Nucleic acid was either cDNA or gDNA, and it came from T cells, B-cell-depleted T cells, or PBMCs.

This CDR3 spans 13 amino acids. Germline V gene lookup returns CDR1 LNHDA and CDR2 SQIVND (reference sequence). Trimming stripped 7 bases from V and 5 bases from J, with 14 bases between. Per the authors' pipeline: How many nucleated cells were present was estimated from reference gene primer amplification. TCRdb's copy holds only in-frame clones and misses some; the assay was immunoSEQ multiplex PCR. That table furnishes V, J and clone size, whereas the DNA furnished D and trimming. The table includes 150,000 to 160,000 clones, about 80% detected once. This clonotype was obtained from a woman in her sixties or seventies with acute or convalescent COVID-19. Sequenced material: peripheral blood. This chain connects TRBV19 to TRBJ1-2; perhaps TRBD1 as D (5 bases). Here the CDR3 reads CASKAGGVYGYTF. The CDR3 DNA is TGTGCCAGTAAAGCCGGGGGGGTATATGGCTACACCTTC.